This record looks at one TCR beta chain sequence and its context. What it binds is not known. Donors had nominal health at sampling but likely had unrecorded immune exposures. These data are taken from a study of cytomegalovirus exposure and HLA in healthy donors. Study-level background: An early release of data contained about 85 million unique TCRs, which came from HLA-typed donors.

Study results and limitations: The number of N-insertions in an Asian-associated ancestry cluster was reportedly below the 666-donor mean in a later analysis. Segments of the TCR beta V type were, in most cases, productive about 90% or about 30% of the time in an earlier analysis.

The study ran its PCR with 60 Vbeta and 13 Jbeta primers. The protocol was immunoSEQ multiplex PCR, while the TCRdb copy is restricted to in-frame clones and leaves out a portion. The sample carries around 170,000 clones, 84% recorded once. This receptor was identified in a woman in her forties or fifties in good health and CMV-seropositive. The sequencing sample was made of PBMCs.

CDR3 nucleotide sequence: TGTGCCAGCAGCTTGGCAGGGTACCAAGAGACCCAGTACTTC. This translates into CASSLAGYQETQYF. The V gene is TRBV5-4, the J gene TRBJ2-5; possible D gene TRBD1, 5 bases. There are 14 residues in the CDR3. The germline V gene has CDR1 SGHNT and CDR2 YYREEE (reference sequence). The germline V and J ends were trimmed by 0 bases and 0 bases, with 6 bases remaining between them.